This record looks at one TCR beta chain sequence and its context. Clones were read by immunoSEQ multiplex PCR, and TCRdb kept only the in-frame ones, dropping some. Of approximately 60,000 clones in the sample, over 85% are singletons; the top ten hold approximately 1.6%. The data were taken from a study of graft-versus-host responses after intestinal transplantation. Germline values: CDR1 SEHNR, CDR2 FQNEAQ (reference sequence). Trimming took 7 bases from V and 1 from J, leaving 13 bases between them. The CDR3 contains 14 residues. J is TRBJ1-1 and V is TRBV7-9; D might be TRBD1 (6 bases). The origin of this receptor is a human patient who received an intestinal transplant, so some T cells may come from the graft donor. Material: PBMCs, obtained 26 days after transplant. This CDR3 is CASTRQDQNTEAFF. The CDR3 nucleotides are TGTGCCAGCACGAGACAGGACCAGAACACTGAAGCTTTCTTT.